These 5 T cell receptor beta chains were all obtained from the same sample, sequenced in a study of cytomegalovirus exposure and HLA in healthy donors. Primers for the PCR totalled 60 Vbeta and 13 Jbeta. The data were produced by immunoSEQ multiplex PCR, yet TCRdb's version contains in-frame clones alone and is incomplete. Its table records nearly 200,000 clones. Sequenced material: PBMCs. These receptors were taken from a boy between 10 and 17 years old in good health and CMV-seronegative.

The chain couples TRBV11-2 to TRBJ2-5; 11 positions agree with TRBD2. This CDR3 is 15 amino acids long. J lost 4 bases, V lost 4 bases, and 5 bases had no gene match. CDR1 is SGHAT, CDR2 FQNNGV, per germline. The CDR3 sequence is CASSSPTSGVETQYF. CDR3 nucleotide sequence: TGTGCCAGCAGCTCGCCGACTAGCGGGGTAGAGACCCAGTACTTC.

CDR3 DNA: TGCAGTGCTAGTTTAGAGCAGTACTTC. It translates to CSASLEQYF. The rearrangement joins TRBV20-1 to TRBJ2-5, with unresolved D. Germline V gene lookup returns CDR1 DFQATT and CDR2 SNEGSKA (reference sequence). This CDR3 has 9 amino acids. V gave up 3 bases and J gave up 11 bases, with 7 bases separating them.

The CDR3 bases are TGCGCCAGCAGCCAAGGCGGTGACGGCTCCTACAATGAGCAGTTCTTC. Translation gives CASSQGGDGSYNEQFF. The chain joins TRBV4-1 to TRBJ2-1; D is uncertain. The V end lost 1 base, the J end lost 0 bases, and 10 bases lay between the germline ends. Germline CDR1 is MGHRA and CDR2 is YSYEKL. The CDR3 length is 16 residues.

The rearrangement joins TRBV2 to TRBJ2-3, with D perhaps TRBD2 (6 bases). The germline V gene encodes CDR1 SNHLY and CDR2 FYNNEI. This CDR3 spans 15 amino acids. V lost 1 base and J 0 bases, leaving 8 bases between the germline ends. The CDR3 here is CASSEVAASTDTQYF. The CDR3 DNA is TGTGCCAGCAGTGAAGTAGCGGCTAGCACAGATACGCAGTATTTT.

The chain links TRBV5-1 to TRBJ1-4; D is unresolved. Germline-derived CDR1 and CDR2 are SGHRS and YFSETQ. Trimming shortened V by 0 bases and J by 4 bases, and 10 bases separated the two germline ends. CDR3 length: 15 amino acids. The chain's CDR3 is CASSLEAADNEKLFF. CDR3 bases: TGCGCCAGCAGCTTGGAGGCGGCAGATAATGAAAAACTGTTTTTT.